Listed below are T cell receptor beta chains from one sample, sequenced in a study of shared clonotypes between healthy human individuals. Sequencing was performed with immunoSEQ multiplex PCR; in TCRdb, only in-frame clones are kept and a portion is missing. The sample lists roughly 890,000 clones; about 91% were seen once. The sequenced sample was naive CD8+ T cells sorted from blood. The receptors were sampled from a man aged 25 to 40 in good health. Both conserved end residues are part of each CDR3. D genes are given only for firm matches. A row's size may be missing; if present it is once, few, many or a size class.

clone size	J gene	D gene	V gene	CDR3 protein	CDR3 DNA
once	TRBJ2-2	TRBD2	TRBV12-5	CASGLGLAGEPNTGELFF	TGTGCTAGTGGTTTGGGCCTAGCGGGAGAACCGAACACCGGGGAGCTGTTTTTT
NA	TRBJ1-1	NA	TRBV19	CASSISMNTEAFF	TGTGCCAGTAGTATATCTATGAACACTGAAGCTTTCTTT
NA	TRBJ2-1	NA	TRBV5-7	CASSLQGDNEQFF	TGTGCCAGCAGCTTACAGGGTGACAATGAGCAGTTCTTC
NA	TRBJ1-1	NA	TRBV18	CASSPGRYTEAFF	TGTGCCAGCTCACCAGGCAGGTACACTGAAGCTTTCTTT
NA	TRBJ2-3	TRBD2	TRBV5-6	CASSLALAGRLDTQYF	TGTGCCAGCAGCTTGGCGCTAGCGGGGCGCTTAGATACGCAGTATTTT
NA	TRBJ2-2	TRBD2	TRBV7-9	CASRKGTSGSGGELFF	TGTGCCAGCAGAAAAGGGACTAGCGGATCGGGCGGGGAGCTGTTTTTT
NA	TRBJ2-3	TRBD2	TRBV4-3	CASSHLAESTDTQYF	TGCGCCAGCAGCCATCTAGCGGAAAGCACAGATACGCAGTATTTT
NA	TRBJ2-1	TRBD2	TRBV11-2	CASSLDSRLAGDYNEQFF	TGTGCCAGCAGCTTAGATAGTCGGTTAGCGGGAGATTACAATGAGCAGTTCTTC
NA	TRBJ2-1	TRBD1	TRBV7-8	CASSPDGTGGPRSYNEQFF	TGTGCCAGCAGCCCGGACGGGACAGGGGGCCCCCGAAGTTACAATGAGCAGTTCTTC
NA	TRBJ2-1	TRBD2	TRBV27	CASSLGGSSYNEQFF	TGTGCCAGCAGTTTGGGCGGGAGCTCCTACAATGAGCAGTTCTTC
NA	TRBJ2-7	NA	TRBV4-3	CASSQEGPGGLNYEQYF	TGCGCCAGCAGCCAAGAGGGGCCCGGCGGACTTAACTACGAGCAGTACTTC
NA	TRBJ2-7	NA	TRBV11-2	CASRDNSYEQYF	TGTGCCAGCCGGGACAATTCCTACGAGCAGTACTTC
NA	TRBJ2-1	NA	TRBV5-1	CASSLAMGIYNEQFF	TGCGCCAGCAGCTTGGCCATGGGGATCTACAATGAGCAGTTCTTC
NA	TRBJ2-7	TRBD1	TRBV6-6	CASSPQGTGAREQYF	TGTGCCAGCTCCCCGCAGGGAACAGGGGCCCGGGAGCAGTACTTC
NA	TRBJ2-7	TRBD2	TRBV7-9	CASSQGLAETYEQYF	TGTGCCAGCAGCCAGGGACTAGCGGAAACCTACGAGCAGTACTTC
NA	TRBJ2-1	NA	TRBV7-7	CASSLSLPGEQFF	TGTGCCAGCAGCCTCTCCTTGCCGGGGGAGCAGTTCTTC
NA	TRBJ2-7	TRBD1	TRBV6-5	CATGTGFYEQYF	TGTGCCACAGGGACAGGGTTCTACGAGCAGTACTTC
NA	TRBJ2-1	TRBD1	TRBV7-9	CASSLGPGQHNEQFF	TGTGCCAGCAGCTTAGGCCCGGGACAGCACAATGAGCAGTTCTTC
NA	TRBJ2-1	NA	TRBV28	CASSFGLVNEQFF	TGTGCCAGCAGTTTTGGACTCGTCAATGAGCAGTTCTTC
once	TRBJ2-1	TRBD2	TRBV7-9	CASSLFSASGGEQFF	TGTGCCAGCAGCTTATTCTCAGCTAGCGGGGGGGAGCAGTTCTTC
NA	TRBJ2-1	TRBD2	TRBV7-8	CASSTPLASGRNEQFF	TGTGCCAGCAGCACCCCCCTGGCTAGCGGGAGGAATGAGCAGTTCTTC
NA	TRBJ2-1	TRBD2	TRBV7-7	CASSLETSGNNEQFF	TGTGCCAGCAGCTTAGAGACTAGCGGGAACAATGAGCAGTTCTTC
NA	TRBJ2-7	NA	TRBV10-1	CASSEGSEQYF	TGCGCCAGCAGTGAGGGGAGTGAGCAGTACTTC
NA	TRBJ2-7	NA	TRBV6-5	CASSYGMDGSYEQYF	TGTGCCAGCAGTTACGGGATGGACGGAAGCTACGAGCAGTACTTC
once	TRBJ2-7	NA	TRBV28	CASSPGWYEQYF	TGTGCCAGCAGTCCGGGTTGGTACGAGCAGTACTTC
once	TRBJ2-2	NA	TRBV29-1	CSVEDPMGRINGELFF	TGCAGCGTTGAAGATCCTATGGGGCGCATTAACGGGGAGCTGTTTTTT
NA	TRBJ2-1	TRBD2	TRBV7-2	CASSLGTSGRNEQFF	TGTGCCAGCAGCTTAGGGACTAGCGGGAGGAATGAGCAGTTCTTC
NA	TRBJ2-3	TRBD2	TRBV7-8	CASSLAPRNSGITDTQYF	TGTGCCAGCAGCTTAGCGCCGAGAAATAGCGGGATCACAGATACGCAGTATTTT
NA	TRBJ2-1	TRBD1	TRBV5-4	CASSLDGQGVNEQFF	TGTGCCAGCAGCTTGGATGGACAGGGGGTCAATGAGCAGTTCTTC
NA	TRBJ2-1	TRBD2	TRBV18	CASSPLAGERYNEQFF	TGTGCCAGCTCACCTTTAGCGGGGGAGAGATACAATGAGCAGTTCTTC
NA	TRBJ2-7	TRBD1	TRBV10-3	CAISGRGLRERPYEQYF	TGTGCCATCAGTGGCAGGGGGTTGAGGGAGAGGCCCTACGAGCAGTACTTC
NA	TRBJ2-5	NA	TRBV13	CASSLGWGGEQETQYF	TGTGCCAGCAGCTTAGGGTGGGGAGGAGAACAAGAGACCCAGTACTTC
NA	TRBJ1-2	TRBD1	TRBV5-6	CASTADRGVLAPYGYTF	TGTGCCAGCACCGCGGACAGGGGGGTGCTAGCGCCCTATGGCTACACCTTC
NA	TRBJ2-5	NA	TRBV2	CASTVGYQETQYF	TGTGCCAGCACGGTGGGGTACCAAGAGACCCAGTACTTC
NA	TRBJ1-3	NA	TRBV4-1	CASSITPRGNTIYF	TGCGCCAGCAGCATAACCCCACGGGGAAACACCATATATTTT
NA	TRBJ1-5	NA	TRBV28	CASTSETNGNQPQHF	TGTGCCAGCACCTCAGAAACCAACGGCAATCAGCCCCAGCATTTT
NA	TRBJ2-1	TRBD2	TRBV4-1	CASSQVWTSGYNEQFF	TGCGCCAGCAGCCAAGTTTGGACTAGCGGCTACAATGAGCAGTTCTTC
NA	TRBJ1-1	NA	TRBV16	CASSQLGPSSTEAFF	TGTGCCAGCAGCCAATTGGGTCCCTCCAGCACTGAAGCTTTCTTT
once	TRBJ2-1	NA	TRBV2	CASTGRANEQFF	TGTGCCAGCACCGGCCGGGCCAATGAGCAGTTCTTC
NA	TRBJ2-2	NA	TRBV7-9	CASSLARLGRNGELFF	TGTGCCAGCAGCTTAGCGCGCCTAGGGCGTAACGGGGAGCTGTTTTTT
NA	TRBJ2-1	NA	TRBV27	CASSLYVLGGEQFF	TGTGCCAGCAGTTTATATGTCCTCGGGGGTGAGCAGTTCTTC
NA	TRBJ1-2	NA	TRBV27	CASSHRSAGYTF	TGTGCCAGCAGTCACCGGTCAGCCGGCTACACCTTC
NA	TRBJ2-3	TRBD1	TRBV11-2	CASSFFQGASQDTQYF	TGTGCCAGCAGCTTTTTCCAGGGGGCTTCACAAGATACGCAGTATTTT
NA	TRBJ1-3	NA	TRBV4-1	CASSQDRGNTIYF	TGCGCCAGCAGCCAAGACAGGGGAAACACCATATATTTT
once	TRBJ1-1	NA	TRBV19	CASSTWTLEAFF	TGTGCCAGTAGTACCTGGACCCTCGAGGCTTTCTTT
few	TRBJ2-5	TRBD2	TRBV5-6	CASSLAGTSGVQETQYF	TGTGCCAGCAGCTTGGCGGGGACTAGCGGAGTCCAAGAGACCCAGTACTTC
NA	TRBJ2-3	NA	TRBV18	CASSPFGSITDTQYF	TGTGCCAGCTCACCATTCGGGAGTATTACAGATACGCAGTATTTT
NA	TRBJ2-7	TRBD2	TRBV7-6	CASSTSGSHFKQYF	TGTGCCAGCAGCACCAGCGGGAGCCATTTTAAGCAGTACTTC
NA	TRBJ2-5	NA	TRBV28	CASSLRGSQETQYF	TGTGCCAGCAGTTTACGCGGGTCCCAAGAGACCCAGTACTTC
NA	TRBJ2-1	TRBD2	TRBV5-1	CASSIEGVLAGNEQFF	TGCGCCAGCAGCATTGAAGGAGTTCTAGCGGGCAATGAGCAGTTCTTC
once	TRBJ2-1	TRBD1	TRBV15	CATSIDRADEQFF	TGTGCCACCAGCATTGACAGGGCGGATGAGCAGTTCTTC